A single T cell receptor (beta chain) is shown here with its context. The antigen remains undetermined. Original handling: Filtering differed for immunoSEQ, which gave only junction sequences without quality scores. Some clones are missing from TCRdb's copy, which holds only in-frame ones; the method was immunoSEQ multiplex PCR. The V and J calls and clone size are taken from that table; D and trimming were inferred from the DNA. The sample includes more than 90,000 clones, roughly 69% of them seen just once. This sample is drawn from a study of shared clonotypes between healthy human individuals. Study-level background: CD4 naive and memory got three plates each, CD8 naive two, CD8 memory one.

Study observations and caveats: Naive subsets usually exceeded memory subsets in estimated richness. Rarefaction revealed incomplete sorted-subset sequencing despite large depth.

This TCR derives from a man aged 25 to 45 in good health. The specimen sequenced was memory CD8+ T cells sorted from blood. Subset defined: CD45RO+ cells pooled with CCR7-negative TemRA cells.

CDR3 bases: TGTGCCAGCAGCTCCGAGGGACTAGCGGGAGAAGAAGAGACCCAGTACTTC. Amino acid sequence: CASSSEGLAGEEETQYF. This rearrangement joins TRBV7-6 to TRBJ2-5; 14 bases are a match to TRBD2. This CDR3 contains 17 residues. Germline CDR1 is SGHVS and CDR2 is FNYEAQ. The trim removed 4 bases at V and 3 bases at J, leaving 7 bases unmatched.